This entry lists 15 T cell receptor beta chains sequenced from one sample in a study of blood T cell repertoires in COVID-19. Profiled with immunoSEQ multiplex PCR; TCRdb holds only in-frame clones, not every one. The data show 250,000 to 350,000 clones, around 89% seen once. The sequenced material came from PBMCs or T cells enriched from blood (not recorded which). All receptors derive from a young woman with acute COVID-19.

This chain joins TRBV7-7 and TRBJ1-6; TRBD1 is a possible D gene (6 bases). Germline V gene sequence: CDR1 SSHAT, CDR2 FNYEAQ (reference sequence). This CDR3 is built from 17 residues. Trimming shortened V by 5 bases and J by 6 bases, and 20 bases separated the two germline ends. CDR3 sequence (DNA): TGTGCCAGCAGCATAGGAACAGGGAGGGGAACTAATTCACCCCTCCACTTT. The encoded protein is CASSIGTGRGTNSPLHF.

The chain uses TRBV5-1 and TRBJ2-3; 8 bases map to TRBD2. Trimming at V came to 7 bases and at J to 4 bases, leaving 5 bases not matched to a gene. Germline CDR1 is SGHRS and CDR2 is YFSETQ. The CDR3 is 13 amino acids. Written as DNA, the CDR3 is TGCGCCAGCGAGCTCGGGGGGGCAGATACGCAGTATTTT. Translating it yields CASELGGADTQYF.

V is TRBV7-2 and J is TRBJ2-1; 12 bases fit TRBD1. J lost 4 bases, V lost 5 bases, and 9 bases had no gene match. The CDR3 runs 17 residues. Germline loops: CDR1 SGHTA, CDR2 FQGNSA. The CDR3 loop is CASSQRDRGRLYNEQFF. The CDR3 DNA is TGTGCCAGCAGCCAAAGGGACAGGGGGCGCCTGTACAATGAGCAGTTCTTC.

This clone appeared a few times. The V call is TRBV4-2, the J call TRBJ2-7, with TRBD2 matching 10 bases. V dropped 0 bases and J dropped 7; count of bases not matched to a gene: 9. The CDR3 length is 16 residues. CDR1 and CDR2 from the germline V gene are LGHNA and YNFKEQ. CDR3 DNA sequence: TGTGCCAGCAGCCAAGATTTGGCTAGCGGGAGAAGAGAGCAGTACTTC. It encodes CASSQDLASGRREQYF.

This clone was detected ten times or more. The chain joins TRBV4-2 to TRBJ2-2; the D gene is possibly TRBD2 (5 bases). Trimming stripped 2 bases from V and 4 bases from J, with 17 bases between. This CDR3 is 17 amino acids long. CDR1 and CDR2 (germline): LGHNA, YNFKEQ. The CDR3 sequence is CASSQQDVQRATGELFF. The CDR3 DNA sequence: TGTGCCAGCAGCCAACAGGACGTTCAGAGGGCCACCGGGGAGCTGTTTTTT.

This sequence joins TRBV21-1 and TRBJ2-7; TRBD1 is the table's D call, not checked against the DNA. TRBV21-1 constitutes a pseudogene. The CDR3 loop spans 15 amino acids. CDR3 amino acids: CASSFPDWPSYEQYF. Here the CDR3 DNA reads TGTGCCAGCAGCTTCCCAGATTGGCCCTCCTACGAGCAGTACTTC.

The chain couples TRBV19 to TRBJ2-6, with 8 bases lining up with TRBD1. V lost 5 bases, J lost 2 bases, and 5 bases stayed unmatched. This CDR3 spans 16 amino acids. Germline values: CDR1 LNHDA, CDR2 SQIVND (reference sequence). This chain's CDR3 is CASSPQGETGANVLTF. The CDR3 coding sequence is TGTGCCAGTAGTCCACAGGGGGAGACTGGGGCCAACGTCCTGACTTTC.

This clone showed up just once. The genes are TRBV6-5 and TRBJ2-7, with 8 positions matching TRBD1. The V gene's germline CDR1 is MNHEY and CDR2 SVGAGI. The ends lost 6 bases at V and 2 bases at J; junction bases unmatched: 9. The CDR3 has 15 residues. CDR3 nucleotide sequence: TGTGCCAGCAGACGACAGGGGACGTCAACCTACGAGCAGTACTTC. It is translated as CASRRQGTSTYEQYF.

The V and J genes are TRBV11-2 and TRBJ2-7, with 8 bases fitting TRBD1. The germline CDR1 and CDR2 sequences are SGHAT and FQNNGV. J was trimmed by 5 bases and V by 7 bases; bases with no gene match: 7. The CDR3 consists of 13 residues. Here the CDR3 DNA reads TGTGCCAGCACCCGGACAGGGATCCACGAGCAGTACTTC. This gives the protein CASTRTGIHEQYF.

The chain employs TRBV3-1 (or the pseudogene TRBV3-2) and TRBJ2-5, with 7 bases identical to TRBD2. CDR1 is LGHDT and CDR2 is YNNKEL in the germline V gene (reference sequence). This CDR3 comprises 17 residues. The V and J ends lost 0 bases and 0 bases, in that order; junction bases with no gene match: 7. The CDR3 nucleotides read TGTGCCAGCAGCCAAGAACTGTCTAGCGGTCACCAAGAGACCCAGTACTTC. Translating gives CASSQELSSGHQETQYF.

The chain links TRBV4-1 to TRBJ1-1, with TRBD1 as a possible D gene (6 bases). V gave up 5 bases and J gave up 0 bases, with 13 bases separating them. There are 15 residues in the CDR3. Germline V CDR1 and CDR2: MGHRA, YSYEKL. This chain's CDR3 is CASSDLQGLNTEAFF. CDR3 nucleotides: TGCGCCAGCAGCGACCTACAGGGTTTGAACACTGAAGCTTTCTTT.

This clone was counted only a few times. The rearrangement joins TRBV7-3 to TRBJ2-1; D is uncertain. The V gene's germline CDR1 is SGHTA and CDR2 FQGTGA. V was pared by 5 bases and J by 8 bases, with 19 bases between. This CDR3 contains 15 residues. The CDR3 protein is CASSPSYQAQDEQFF. CDR3 in DNA: TGTGCCAGCAGCCCGTCCTATCAGGCACAAGATGAGCAGTTCTTC.

Details on this clone: This same CDR3 is encoded by further DNA sequences in the sample. The chain couples TRBV28 to TRBJ2-7, with TRBD1 matching 8 bases. J gave up 2 bases and V 5 bases, and 8 bases lay outside the gene matches. The CDR3 consists of 15 residues. CDR1 is MDHEN, CDR2 SYDVKM, per germline. CDR3 coding DNA: TGTGCCAGCAGTCGTCCCGGGACAGGTGCCTACGAGCAGTACTTC. It yields the protein CASSRPGTGAYEQYF.

The gene calls are TRBV4-3 and TRBJ1-2; D gene unclear. From germline, CDR1 is LGHNA and CDR2 YSLEER. Trimming left V 8 bases short and J 4 bases short, with 14 bases between. The CDR3 is 13 residues long. CDR3 DNA sequence: TGCGCCAGCTTCGGCGGTGGCGGCTATGGCTACACCTTC. Translation: CASFGGGGYGYTF.

The rearrangement links TRBV5-6 to TRBJ1-3; D is possibly TRBD1 (5 bases). The CDR3 loop spans 15 amino acids. V shed 1 base and J shed 0 bases, with 8 bases lying between them. The V gene's germline CDR1 is SGHDT and CDR2 YYEEEE. The DNA for the CDR3 is TGTGCCAGCAGCTTGATTCAGGGCTCTGGAAACACCATATATTTT. The encoded protein is CASSLIQGSGNTIYF.